These 22 T cell receptor beta chains came from one sample sequenced in a study of persistence of HIV-infected CD4 T cells. The stimulus was an HIV-1 Gag 15-mer peptide pool, around 1.1 ug/peptide/mL. CD40L/CD69 double-negative CD45RO-high memory CD4+ T cells were collected. Sequencing used immunoSEQ version 4 in survey mode. Sequencing used immunoSEQ multiplex PCR; TCRdb keeps in-frame clones, though not all of them. The table records about 36,000 clones, around 83% of them present only once. These receptors are not linked to any known antigen. Material: cultured CD4+ T cells from PBMCs, obtained from a patient who received antiretroviral therapy. Receptors were obtained from an adult with HIV. The donor label of this sample is uncertain.

The chain couples TRBV19 to TRBJ2-1, with D tentatively TRBD2 (5 bases). V lost 8 bases and J lost 8, with 19 bases in between. Per germline, CDR1 LNHDA and CDR2 SQIVND (reference sequence). The CDR3 loop spans 14 amino acids. The CDR3 bases are TGTGCCAGTCAGGAGGACCAATCTCGCGATGAGCAGTTCTTC. Translating gives CASQEDQSRDEQFF. Combining the CDR3 with reference TRBV19 and TRBJ2-1 gives the whole variable domain DGGITQSPKYLFRKEGQNVTLSCEQNLNHDAMYWYRQDPGQGLRLIYYSQIVNDFQKGDIAEGYSVSREKKESFPLTVTSAQKNPTAFYLCASQEDQSRDEQFFGPGTRLTVL.

The chain couples TRBV5-6 to TRBJ1-2, with unresolved D. Germline loops: CDR1 SGHDT, CDR2 YYEEEE. The CDR3 is 13 amino acids. Trimming cost V 4 bases and J 2 bases, with 9 bases left between them. CDR3 amino acids: CASSAAANYGYTF. The CDR3 nucleotides are TGTGCCAGCAGCGCAGCAGCGAACTATGGCTACACCTTC.

This chain connects TRBV29-1 to TRBJ2-5; TRBD2 aligns across 10 bases. There are 15 residues in the CDR3. Germline CDR1 is SQVTM and CDR2 is ANQGSEA. V shed 5 bases and J 5 bases; nucleotides not matched to a gene: 11. As DNA, the CDR3 is TGCAGCGTTCGTTCGCTAGCGGGGGCACTGGAGACCCAGTACTTC. Its protein is CSVRSLAGALETQYF.

The chain combines TRBV2 with TRBJ1-5; 9 bases align to TRBD1. Unmatched junction bases numbered 1, after V lost 6 bases and J lost 7 bases. Germline CDR1 reads SNHLY; CDR2 reads FYNNEI. CDR3 length: 12 residues. The CDR3 nucleotides read TGTGCCAGCAGGACAGGGGGGCAGCCCCAGCATTTT. This gives the protein CASRTGGQPQHF.

For the CDR3, the DNA is TGTGCCAGCAGCCAAGCCCTTCTTGGGGGGGTTAGTCAAAAACTGTTTTTT. Translated: CASSQALLGGVSQKLFF. The chain couples TRBV14 to TRBJ1-4, with D maybe TRBD1 (5 bases). In germline, CDR1 is SGHDN, CDR2 FVKESK. V lost 1 base to trimming and J lost 9 bases, with 21 bases between them. This CDR3 contains 17 residues.

The chain carries TRBV5-1 and TRBJ2-1; 9 nucleotides agree with TRBD1. This CDR3 has 14 residues. J lost 10 bases, V lost 3 bases, and 8 bases had no gene match. In germline, CDR1 is SGHRS, CDR2 YFSETQ. In DNA form, the CDR3 reads TGCGCCAGCAGCTCCCCGGGACAGGGAGGGGAGCAGTTCTTC. Residues: CASSSPGQGGEQFF. Looking up the rest from reference TRBV5-1 and TRBJ2-1 gives the full variable domain: KAGVTQTPRYLIKTRGQQVTLSCSPISGHRSVSWYQQTPGQGLQFLFEYFSETQRNKGNFPGRFSGRQFSNSRSEMNVSTLELGDSALYLCASSSPGQGGEQFFGPGTRLTVL.

V and J are TRBV18 and TRBJ1-2, with 8 bases matching TRBD1. The CDR3 is made up of 14 amino acids. Looked up from germline, CDR1 is KGHSH and CDR2 is LQKENI. The V segment lost 3 bases and the J segment 5 bases; nucleotides outside the gene matches: 5. The CDR3 loop reads CASSPGQGEYGYTF. The CDR3, as DNA: TGTGCCAGCTCACCCGGACAGGGCGAGTATGGCTACACCTTC.

J is TRBJ1-4 and V is TRBV5-1; TRBD1 matches 9 bases. Germline V gene data show CDR1 as SGHRS and CDR2 as YFSETQ. V shed 3 bases, J shed 5 bases, and the junction held 11 bases outside the gene matches. The CDR3 consists of 17 residues. The CDR3 DNA is TGCGCCAGCAGCTGGGGGACAGGGTCCCCCCGGAATGAAAAACTGTTTTTT. It codes for CASSWGTGSPRNEKLFF. Drawing the rest from reference TRBV5-1 and TRBJ1-4, the complete variable domain is KAGVTQTPRYLIKTRGQQVTLSCSPISGHRSVSWYQQTPGQGLQFLFEYFSETQRNKGNFPGRFSGRQFSNSRSEMNVSTLELGDSALYLCASSWGTGSPRNEKLFFGSGTQLSVL.

This chain uses TRBV9 with TRBJ1-6, with D possibly being TRBD1 (5 bases). The CDR3 has 15 residues. Trimming left V 4 bases short and J 10 bases short, with 18 bases between. Germline assignment: CDR1 SGDLS and CDR2 YYNGEE. The CDR3 here is CASSLSRGRDSPLHF. In DNA, the CDR3 is TGTGCCAGCAGCCTCAGCCGAGGGAGGGACTCACCCCTCCACTTT.

In DNA, the CDR3 is TGTGCCAGCAGCGTAGCGGCTAGCGGGGGGGTCGGCACCGGGGAGCTGTTTTTT. It codes for CASSVAASGGVGTGELFF. The chain carries TRBV9 and TRBJ2-2, with TRBD2 identical over 12 bases. Losses at the gene ends were 0 bases for V and 4 bases for J; bases not matched to a gene: 7. Germline V lookup: CDR1 SGDLS, CDR2 YYNGEE. The CDR3 totals 18 residues.

The rearrangement joins TRBV6-5 to TRBJ1-1; the D is unclear. The length of the CDR3 is 12 residues. Deletions cut 7 bases from V and 2 bases from J, with 8 bases between. Germline CDR1 is MNHEY and CDR2 is SVGAGI. The CDR3 DNA is TGTGCCAGCATGAGGATTAACACTGAAGCTTTCTTT. Its translation: CASMRINTEAFF.

This chain uses TRBV5-6 with TRBJ1-1, with D maybe TRBD1 (5 bases). V shed 5 bases and J shed 7 bases, with 24 bases lying between them. This CDR3 is built from 16 residues. The germline V gene encodes CDR1 SGHDT and CDR2 YYEEEE. CDR3 region: CASSLEPGRRTLEAFF. The CDR3 bases are TGTGCCAGCAGTCTGGAACCGGGACGGCGGACACTTGAAGCTTTCTTT.

The J gene is TRBJ1-2, the V gene TRBV19; D is undetermined. The germline CDR1 and CDR2 sequences are LNHDA and SQIVND (reference sequence). The CDR3 has 15 amino acids. V was trimmed by 1 base and J by 1 base, leaving 10 bases between them. CDR3 amino acids: CASSIAAGLNYGYTF. The CDR3 DNA reads as TGTGCCAGTAGTATAGCGGCAGGACTTAACTATGGCTACACCTTC.

The gene calls are TRBV19 and TRBJ1-1; D call uncertain. The CDR3 runs to 12 residues. Trimming shortened V by 6 bases and J by 6 bases, and 11 bases separated the two germline ends. Germline CDR1 reads LNHDA; CDR2 reads SQIVND (reference sequence). CDR3: CASSNPRSEAFF. The CDR3 coding sequence is TGTGCCAGTAGCAATCCTAGGTCTGAAGCTTTCTTT. The full variable domain, rest sourced from reference TRBV19 and TRBJ1-1, is DGGITQSPKYLFRKEGQNVTLSCEQNLNHDAMYWYRQDPGQGLRLIYYSQIVNDFQKGDIAEGYSVSREKKESFPLTVTSAQKNPTAFYLCASSNPRSEAFFGQGTRLTVV.

The genes are TRBV6-5 and TRBJ1-1; 11 bases are a match to TRBD1. Trimming took 6 bases from V and 2 from J; bases not matched to a gene: 5. Germline assignment: CDR1 MNHEY and CDR2 SVGAGI. The CDR3 runs to 15 residues. CDR3 bases: TGTGCCAGCAGGGACAGGGGGCAGAAAAACACTGAAGCTTTCTTT. Translating gives CASRDRGQKNTEAFF.

This clone was observed a few times. The chain recombines TRBV5-4 with TRBJ1-3, with D possibly being TRBD1 (6 bases). Germline values: CDR1 SGHNT, CDR2 YYREEE (reference sequence). Trimming pared 4 bases from V and 2 bases from J, leaving 10 bases between. This CDR3 is built from 14 residues. The DNA of the CDR3 is TGTGCCAGCAGCCCGGGACACCCTGGAAACACCATATATTTT. Amino acids: CASSPGHPGNTIYF.

This clone is a singleton in its sample. This chain joins TRBV6-5 and TRBJ2-2; 7 positions match TRBD1. V lost 5 bases to trimming and J lost 7 bases; unmatched junction nucleotides: 7. From germline, CDR1 is MNHEY and CDR2 SVGAGI. The CDR3 extends over 14 amino acids. The CDR3 nucleotides are TGTGCCAGCAGTCGACAGGGCAGGGTCGGGGAGCTGTTTTTT. This translates into CASSRQGRVGELFF.

The V and J genes are TRBV27 and TRBJ1-1; 11 bases line up with TRBD1. V shed 3 bases and J 13 bases; nucleotides not matched to a gene: 7. In germline, CDR1 is MNHEY, CDR2 SMNVEV (reference sequence). This CDR3 is built from 13 residues. CDR3 nucleotide sequence: TGTGCCAGCAGTTTCTTAGGGACAGGGGGATTTTTCTTT. Its protein product is CASSFLGTGGFFF.

In DNA, the CDR3 is TGTGCCAGCAAATGGGGGACGGACTATGGCTACACCTTC. It translates to CASKWGTDYGYTF. The V call is TRBV6-5, the J call TRBJ1-2, with a weak D call TRBD1 (5 bases). Trimming pared 7 bases from V and 3 bases from J, leaving 12 bases between. CDR3 length equals 13 residues. CDR1 and CDR2 (germline): MNHEY, SVGAGI.

The V gene is TRBV6-1, the J gene TRBJ1-2; D not resolved. There are 16 residues in the CDR3. The germline CDR1 and CDR2 sequences are MNHNS and SASEGT. V was cut by 0 bases and J by 4 bases, with 15 bases left in between. The CDR3 nucleotides are TGTGCCAGCAGTGAAGCGTTGAGACATTCTAGCTATGGCTACACCTTC. Translated, it gives CASSEALRHSSYGYTF.

A single count supports this clone. The chain recombines TRBV6-4 with TRBJ2-2, with 12 bases aligning to TRBD2. Germline CDR1 and CDR2: MRHNA and SNTAGT. CDR3 length: 16 residues. V was pared by 3 bases and J by 3 bases, with 2 bases of the junction left unmatched. DNA of the CDR3: TGTGCCAGCAGTGAACTAGCGGGGGGTCACACCGGGGAGCTGTTTTTT. Protein: CASSELAGGHTGELFF.

This sequence joins TRBV27 and TRBJ1-6, with no clear D. From germline, CDR1 is MNHEY and CDR2 SMNVEV (reference sequence). The CDR3 is 16 amino acids. V shed 7 bases and J shed 4 bases, with 17 bases lying between them. The CDR3 loop is CASTQRRQSYNSPLHF. The CDR3 DNA reads TGTGCCAGCACCCAACGTCGGCAGTCTTATAATTCACCCCTCCACTTT.